This entry describes one T cell receptor (beta chain). This clone was picked up one time. No antigen is known for it. No base quality information exists; no much larger clone differs at one position. The receptor library was made with the immunoSEQ multiplex PCR assay. Processing in the source paper ran as follows. A statistical classification framework was built for diagnosing cytomegalovirus status from the catalog of TCR beta chain sequences. TCRdb holds this immuneACCESS table with in-frame rearrangements only. Some clones are missing; in checked studies, unresolved V genes explain under half, and the rest has no known cause. From that table come the V and J calls and clone size; the DNA was used to work out D and trimming. This sample holds over 200,000 clones; roughly 87% were observed only once. The leading ten clones occupy around 3.1% of the sample. CDR1 and CDR2 were assigned from the germline V gene (reference sequence) as MNHEY and SMNVEV. V ends up 5 bases short and J 5 bases short, with an unmatched junction base count of 7. The CDR3 measures 15 amino acids from cysteine to phenylalanine. Only the CDR3 DNA is retained, 45 bases long and in frame from the first base.

These data come from a study of cytomegalovirus exposure and HLA in healthy donors (TCRdb year 2017). Broadly, across the study: According to a later analysis, the 120 validation repertoires were produced on the same platform as the 600 to 850 repertoires of the first cohort. The study aimed to test whether signatures of past pathogen exposure could be identified by cataloging public T cell receptors. In addition to the first cohort of approximately 650 subjects, a separate validation cohort of approximately 110 different subjects was used. The study combined high-throughput TCR immunosequencing, statistical association of individual TCRs with disease status, and machine learning to predict cytomegalovirus infection status. The paper's findings and limits, for the study overall: A later analysis found that TCRs clustered in the first cohort also tended to co-occur in the approximately 120 validation repertoires, with 94% of cluster scores above 0. The study gave a list of 150 to 200 TCR beta chains associated with cytomegalovirus. A later analysis lacked HLA typing for the validation cohort, so it scored co-occurrence in that cohort across all 110 or so repertoires. While some public TCRs were present in many individuals, most TCR sequences turned up only very rarely across donors. Cytomegalovirus status was reported to be diagnosed by the classifier with high specificity and sensitivity in both the original and validation cohorts. In vitro tests confirmed that a few of the cytomegalovirus-associated TCR beta chains recognize cytomegalovirus antigens. The authors suggested that the approach could potentially be generalized to other disease states and immunological phenotypes.

Donors formed part of the validation cohort, which comprised 120 subjects and was distinct from the first cohort of some 700 subjects. The specimen was PBMCs. This chain is built from TRBV27 and TRBJ1-5; 9 nucleotides in the junction match TRBD1. The sequence derives from a woman aged 25 to 39 in good health and CMV-seronegative. The sequenced DNA: TGTGCCAGCAGTCCCCTAGGGACAGGGCATCAGCCCCAGCATTTT. Its translation reads: CASSPLGTGHQPQHF.